The TCR beta chain under discussion was sequenced for a study of blood T cells in healthy people across ages. In germline, CDR1 is ENHRY, CDR2 SYGVKD. Trimming shortened V by 7 bases and J by 2 bases, and 12 bases separated the two germline ends. The CDR3 totals 13 residues. The table lists this clonotype with many counts. Together with a sample-barcoded 5' primer, a J-beta primer mix was included in a second PCR lasting about 6 to 12 cycles. TCRdb itself ran the 5' RACE reads through MiXCR, one entry per CDR3 protein. The profile shows approximately 770,000 distinct CDR3 sequences, roughly 50% of them singletons.

The sequencing sample was made of blood. The rearrangement joins TRBV10-3 to TRBJ2-7; D is unclear. This receptor was obtained from a man aged 25 to 45 in good health. The CDR3 DNA follows: TGTGCCATCAACGGACCGCCAACCTACGAGCAGTACTTC. Protein product: CAINGPPTYEQYF.